This T cell receptor (beta chain) emerged from a study of blood T cell repertoires in COVID-19. Study-level background: Samples came from the United States, Italy and Spain, spanning acute and convalescent COVID-19. PBMCs, B-cell-depleted T cells, or T cells were the source of the cDNA or gDNA that made up the material.

Trimming at V came to 4 bases and at J to 5 bases, leaving 6 bases not matched to a gene. CDR1 and CDR2 from the germline V gene are MNHEY and SVGAGI. This CDR3 has 14 amino acids. This clone was seen a single time. Authors' processing steps: Estimation of nucleated cell counts relied on the amplification of reference gene primers. Data came from immunoSEQ multiplex PCR; TCRdb stores just in-frame clones and leaves some out. The V and J calls and clone size come from that table; D and trimming were worked out from the DNA. Of roughly 200,000 clones listed, approximately 84% are singletons. This TCR came from a woman over 75 with acute or convalescent COVID-19. This chain connects TRBV6-5 to TRBJ2-5; 8 nucleotides agree with TRBD2. The sample taken for sequencing was peripheral blood. The CDR3 bases are TGTGCCAGCAGTTCGGGGGGGCTGGGGGAGACCCAGTACTTC. As protein: CASSSGGLGETQYF.